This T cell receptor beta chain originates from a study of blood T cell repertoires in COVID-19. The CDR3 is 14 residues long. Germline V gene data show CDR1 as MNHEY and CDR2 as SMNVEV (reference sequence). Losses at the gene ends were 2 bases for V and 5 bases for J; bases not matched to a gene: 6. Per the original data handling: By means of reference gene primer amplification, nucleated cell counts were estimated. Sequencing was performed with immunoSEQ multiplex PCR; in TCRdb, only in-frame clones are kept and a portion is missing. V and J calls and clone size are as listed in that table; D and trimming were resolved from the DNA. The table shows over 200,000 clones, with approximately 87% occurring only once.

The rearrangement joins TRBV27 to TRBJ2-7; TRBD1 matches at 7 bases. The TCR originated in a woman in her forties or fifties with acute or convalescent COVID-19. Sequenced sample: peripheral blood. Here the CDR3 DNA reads TGTGCCAGCAGTTTAAGGGGGCCTAGCAACGAGCAGTACTTC. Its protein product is CASSLRGPSNEQYF.